This T cell receptor (beta chain) was captured by sequencing in a study of OX40 agonist ivuxolimab in advanced cancers. Germline CDR1 is KGHSH and CDR2 is LQKENI. The CDR3 is made up of 13 amino acids. V lost 1 base, J lost 7 bases, and 8 bases lay in between. Repertoires were generated with immunoSEQ multiplex PCR, while TCRdb's copy carries only in-frame clones and drops some. This table holds approximately 35,000 clones, over 75% found once. About this clone: The same CDR3 is also encoded by other DNA sequences in this sample.

This TCR was sampled from an adult with an advanced solid tumor such as melanoma, head and neck, liver or kidney cancer. V and J are TRBV18 and TRBJ2-1; D is unclear. The specimen comprised CD4+ or CD8+ T cells sorted from blood, sampled in a trial of the OX40 agonist ivuxolimab. DNA for the CDR3: TGTGCCAGCTCACCACGGGCGCGAAATGAGCAGTTCTTC. This sequence encodes CASSPRARNEQFF.